This TCR beta chain was recovered during a study of OX40 agonist ivuxolimab in advanced cancers. Study details: Patients assigned to dose escalation were diagnosed with hepatocellular carcinoma, melanoma, renal cell or head and neck cancer.

The data were produced by immunoSEQ multiplex PCR, yet TCRdb's version contains in-frame clones alone and is incomplete. In the table there are more than 40,000 clones, approximately 85% of which are singletons. CDR1 is SGDLS, CDR2 YYNGEE, per germline. J lost 9 bases, V lost 1 base, and 7 bases had no gene match. CDR3 length: 14 amino acids. Peripheral blood came from all dose cohorts at three timepoints. V and J are TRBV9 and TRBJ2-5; 9 bases are shared with TRBD1. Here the sequenced sample was CD4+ or CD8+ T cells sorted from blood, taken in a trial of the OX40 agonist ivuxolimab. This receptor was identified in an adult with an advanced solid tumor such as melanoma, head and neck, liver or kidney cancer. CDR3 loop: CASSVHKTGGSQYF. For the CDR3, the DNA is TGTGCCAGCAGCGTACACAAGACAGGGGGATCCCAGTACTTC. Filled out from reference TRBV9 and TRBJ2-5, the complete variable domain reads DSGVTQTPKHLITATGQRVTLRCSPRSGDLSVYWYQQSLDQGLQFLIQYYNGEERAKGNILERFSAQQFPDLHSELNLSSLELGDSALYFCASSVHKTGGSQYFGPGTRLLVL.